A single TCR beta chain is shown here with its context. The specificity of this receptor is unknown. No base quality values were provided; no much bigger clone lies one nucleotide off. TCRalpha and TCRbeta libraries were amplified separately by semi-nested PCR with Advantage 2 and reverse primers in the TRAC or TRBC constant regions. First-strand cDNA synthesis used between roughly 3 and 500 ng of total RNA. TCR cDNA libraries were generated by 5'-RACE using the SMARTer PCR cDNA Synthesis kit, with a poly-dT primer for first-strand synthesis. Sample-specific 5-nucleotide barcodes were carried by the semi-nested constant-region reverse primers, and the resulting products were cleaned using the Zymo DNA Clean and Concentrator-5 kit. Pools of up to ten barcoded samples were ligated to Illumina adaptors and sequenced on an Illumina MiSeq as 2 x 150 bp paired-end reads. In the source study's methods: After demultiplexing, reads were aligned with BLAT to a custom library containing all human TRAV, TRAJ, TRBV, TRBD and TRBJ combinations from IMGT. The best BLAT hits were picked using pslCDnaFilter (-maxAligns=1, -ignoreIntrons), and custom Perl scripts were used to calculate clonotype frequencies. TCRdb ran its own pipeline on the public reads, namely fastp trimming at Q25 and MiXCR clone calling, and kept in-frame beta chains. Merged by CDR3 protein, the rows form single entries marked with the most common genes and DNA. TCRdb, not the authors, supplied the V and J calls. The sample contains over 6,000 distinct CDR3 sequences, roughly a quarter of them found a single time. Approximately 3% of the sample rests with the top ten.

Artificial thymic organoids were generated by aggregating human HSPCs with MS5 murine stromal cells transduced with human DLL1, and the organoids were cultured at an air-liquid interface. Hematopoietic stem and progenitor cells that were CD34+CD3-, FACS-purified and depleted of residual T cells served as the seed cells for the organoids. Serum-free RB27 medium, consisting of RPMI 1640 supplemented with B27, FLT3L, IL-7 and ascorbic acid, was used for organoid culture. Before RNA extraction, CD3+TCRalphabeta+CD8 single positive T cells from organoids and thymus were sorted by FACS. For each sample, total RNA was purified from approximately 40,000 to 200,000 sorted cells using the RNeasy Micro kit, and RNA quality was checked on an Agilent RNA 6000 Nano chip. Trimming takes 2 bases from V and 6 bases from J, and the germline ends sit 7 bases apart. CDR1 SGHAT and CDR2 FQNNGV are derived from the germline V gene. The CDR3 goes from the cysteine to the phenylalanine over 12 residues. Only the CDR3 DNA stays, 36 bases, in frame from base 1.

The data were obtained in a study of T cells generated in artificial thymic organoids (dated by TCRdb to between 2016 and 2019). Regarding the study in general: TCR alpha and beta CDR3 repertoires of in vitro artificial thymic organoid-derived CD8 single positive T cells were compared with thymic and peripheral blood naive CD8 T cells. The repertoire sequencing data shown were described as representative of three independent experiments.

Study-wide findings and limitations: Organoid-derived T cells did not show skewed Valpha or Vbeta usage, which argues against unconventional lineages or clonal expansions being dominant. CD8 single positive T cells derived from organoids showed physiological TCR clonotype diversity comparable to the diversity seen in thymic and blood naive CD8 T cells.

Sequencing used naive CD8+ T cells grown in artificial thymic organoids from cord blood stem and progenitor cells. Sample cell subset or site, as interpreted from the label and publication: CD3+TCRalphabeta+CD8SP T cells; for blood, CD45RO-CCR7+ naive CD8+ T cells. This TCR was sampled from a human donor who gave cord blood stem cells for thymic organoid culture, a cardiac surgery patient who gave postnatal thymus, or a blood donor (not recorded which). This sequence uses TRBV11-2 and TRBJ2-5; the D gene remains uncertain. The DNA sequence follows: TGTGCCAGCAGCTTACTGGGAAAGACCCAGTACTTC. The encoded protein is CASSLLGKTQYF.